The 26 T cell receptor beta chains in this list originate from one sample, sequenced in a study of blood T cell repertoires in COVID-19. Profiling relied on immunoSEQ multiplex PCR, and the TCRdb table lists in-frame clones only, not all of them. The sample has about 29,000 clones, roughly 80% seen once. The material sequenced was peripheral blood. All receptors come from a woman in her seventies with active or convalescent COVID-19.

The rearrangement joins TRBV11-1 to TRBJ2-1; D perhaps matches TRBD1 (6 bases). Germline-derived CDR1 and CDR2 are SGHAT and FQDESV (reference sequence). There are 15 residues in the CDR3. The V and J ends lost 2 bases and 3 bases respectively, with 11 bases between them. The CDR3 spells CASSLRQGFYNEQFF. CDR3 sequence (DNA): TGTGCCAGCAGCTTAAGGCAGGGGTTCTACAATGAGCAGTTCTTC.

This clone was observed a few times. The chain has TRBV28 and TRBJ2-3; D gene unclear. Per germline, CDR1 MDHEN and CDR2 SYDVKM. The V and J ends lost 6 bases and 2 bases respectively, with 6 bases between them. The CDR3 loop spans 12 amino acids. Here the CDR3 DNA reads TGTGCCAGCAGCCCTAACACAGATACGCAGTATTTT. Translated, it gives CASSPNTDTQYF.

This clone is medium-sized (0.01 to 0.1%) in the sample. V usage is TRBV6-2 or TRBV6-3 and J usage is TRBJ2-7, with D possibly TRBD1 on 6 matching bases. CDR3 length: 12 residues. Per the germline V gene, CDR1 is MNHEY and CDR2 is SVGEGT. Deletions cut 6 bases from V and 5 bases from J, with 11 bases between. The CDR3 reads CASRYRDNEQYF. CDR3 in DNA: TGTGCCAGCAGGTACAGGGACAACGAGCAGTACTTC.

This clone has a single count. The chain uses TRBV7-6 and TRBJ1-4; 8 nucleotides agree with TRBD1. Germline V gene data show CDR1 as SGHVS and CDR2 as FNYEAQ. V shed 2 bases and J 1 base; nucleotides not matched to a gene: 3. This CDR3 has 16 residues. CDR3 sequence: CASSLNRGGTNEKLFF. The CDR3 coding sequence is TGTGCCAGCAGCTTAAACAGGGGGGGAACTAATGAAAAACTGTTTTTT.

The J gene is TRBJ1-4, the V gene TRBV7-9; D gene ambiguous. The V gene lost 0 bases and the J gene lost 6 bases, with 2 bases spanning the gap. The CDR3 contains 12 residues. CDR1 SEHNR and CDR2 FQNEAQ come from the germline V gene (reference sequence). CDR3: CASSLADEKLFF. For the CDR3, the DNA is TGTGCCAGCAGCTTAGCCGATGAAAAACTGTTTTTT. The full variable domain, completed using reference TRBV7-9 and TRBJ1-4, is DTGVSQNPRHKITKRGQNVTFRCDPISEHNRLYWYRQTLGQGPEFLTYFQNEAQLEKSRLLSDRFSAERPKGSFSTLEIQRTEQGDSAMYLCASSLADEKLFFGSGTQLSVL.

In nucleotides, the CDR3 is TGTGCCAGCAGCTTGGCCGGGGGAGCAGAGACCCAGTACTTC. The encoded protein is CASSLAGGAETQYF. The chain employs TRBV5-6 and TRBJ2-5; D is perhaps TRBD2 (6 bases). Germline loops: CDR1 SGHDT, CDR2 YYEEEE. V lost 0 bases and J lost 4, with 10 bases in between. The CDR3 spans 14 residues.

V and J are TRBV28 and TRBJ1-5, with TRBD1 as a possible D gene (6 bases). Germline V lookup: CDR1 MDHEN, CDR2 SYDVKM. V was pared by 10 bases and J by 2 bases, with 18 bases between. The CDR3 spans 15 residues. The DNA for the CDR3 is TGTGCCATCTCCCTAGGGGGACGTGGCAATCAGCCCCAGCATTTT. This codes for CAISLGGRGNQPQHF.

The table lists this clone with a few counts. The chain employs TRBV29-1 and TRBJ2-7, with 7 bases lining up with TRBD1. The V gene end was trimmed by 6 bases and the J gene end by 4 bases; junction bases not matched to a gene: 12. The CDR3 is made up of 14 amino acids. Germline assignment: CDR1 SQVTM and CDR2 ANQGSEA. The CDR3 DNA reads TGCAGCGTCCGAGGGGGCCTATTAATTTACGAGCAGTACTTC. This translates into CSVRGGLLIYEQYF.

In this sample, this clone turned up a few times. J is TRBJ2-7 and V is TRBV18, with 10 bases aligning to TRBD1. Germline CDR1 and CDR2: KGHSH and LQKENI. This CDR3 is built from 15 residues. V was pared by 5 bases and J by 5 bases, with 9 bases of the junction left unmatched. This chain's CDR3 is CASSFWGTGVHEQYF. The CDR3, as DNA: TGTGCCAGCTCATTCTGGGGGACAGGGGTACACGAGCAGTACTTC.

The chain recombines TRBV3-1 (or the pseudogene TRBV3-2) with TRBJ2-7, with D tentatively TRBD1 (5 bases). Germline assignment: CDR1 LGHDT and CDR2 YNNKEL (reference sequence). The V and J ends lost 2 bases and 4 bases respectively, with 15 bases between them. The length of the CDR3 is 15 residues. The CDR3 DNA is TGTGCCAGCAGCCAAAGGTTGACAGAAAGATACGAGCAGTACTTC. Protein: CASSQRLTERYEQYF.

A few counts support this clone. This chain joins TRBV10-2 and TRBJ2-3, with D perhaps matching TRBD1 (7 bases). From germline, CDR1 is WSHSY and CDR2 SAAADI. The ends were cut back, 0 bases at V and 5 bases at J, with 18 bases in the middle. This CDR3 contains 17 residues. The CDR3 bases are TGCGCCAGCAGTGAGTCCCTACGGGCAGGGGGAGGAGATACGCAGTATTTT. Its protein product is CASSESLRAGGGDTQYF.

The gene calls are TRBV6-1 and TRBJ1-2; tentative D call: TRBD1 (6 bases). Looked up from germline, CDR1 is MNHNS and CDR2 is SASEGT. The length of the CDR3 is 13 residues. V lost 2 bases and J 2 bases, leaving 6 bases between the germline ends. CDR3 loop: CASSETGNYGYTF. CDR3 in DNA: TGTGCCAGCAGTGAAACAGGGAACTATGGCTACACCTTC.

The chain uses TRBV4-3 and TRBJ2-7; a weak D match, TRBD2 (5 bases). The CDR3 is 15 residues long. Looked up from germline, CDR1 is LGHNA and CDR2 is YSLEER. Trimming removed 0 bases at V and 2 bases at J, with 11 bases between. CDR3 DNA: TGCGCCAGCAGCCAAGATTACGGGGATACCTACGAGCAGTACTTC. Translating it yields CASSQDYGDTYEQYF.

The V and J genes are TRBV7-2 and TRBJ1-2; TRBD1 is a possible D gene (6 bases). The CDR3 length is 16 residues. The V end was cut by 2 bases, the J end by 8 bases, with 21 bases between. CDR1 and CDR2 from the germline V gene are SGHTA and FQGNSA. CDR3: CASSLKSQGTRSGYTF. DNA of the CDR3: TGTGCCAGCAGCTTAAAATCCCAAGGGACACGCTCCGGCTACACCTTC.

CDR3 in amino acids: CASSPRWKGGGYTF. DNA of the CDR3: TGTGCCAGTAGTCCCCGGTGGAAGGGCGGGGGCTACACCTTC. The V call is TRBV19, the J call TRBJ1-2; D gene ambiguous. From germline, CDR1 is LNHDA and CDR2 SQIVND (reference sequence). The ends were cut back, 5 bases at V and 8 bases at J, with 18 bases in the middle. The CDR3 has 14 residues.

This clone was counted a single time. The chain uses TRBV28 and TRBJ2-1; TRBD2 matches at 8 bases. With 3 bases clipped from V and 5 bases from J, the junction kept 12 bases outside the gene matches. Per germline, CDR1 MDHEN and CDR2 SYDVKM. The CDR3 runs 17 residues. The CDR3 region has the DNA TGTGCCAGCAGTTTTCTCTGGACCGGGAGGGTTAACAATGAGCAGTTCTTC. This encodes CASSFLWTGRVNNEQFF. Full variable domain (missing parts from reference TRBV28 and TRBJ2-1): DVKVTQSSRYLVKRTGEKVFLECVQDMDHENMFWYRQDPGLGLRLIYFSYDVKMKEKGDIPEGYSVSREKKERFSLILESASTNQTSMYLCASSFLWTGRVNNEQFFGPGTRLTVL.

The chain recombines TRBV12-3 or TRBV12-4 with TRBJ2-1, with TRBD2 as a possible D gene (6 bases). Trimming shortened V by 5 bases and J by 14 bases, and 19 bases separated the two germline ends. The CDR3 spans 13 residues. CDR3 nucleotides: TGTGCCAGCAGTCGTTCCACTAGCCCCAGGGAGTTCTTC. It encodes CASSRSTSPREFF.

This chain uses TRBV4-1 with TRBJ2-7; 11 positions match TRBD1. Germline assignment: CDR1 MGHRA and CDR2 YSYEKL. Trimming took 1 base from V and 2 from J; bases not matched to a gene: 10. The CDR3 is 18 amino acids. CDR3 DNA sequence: TGCGCCAGCAGCCAAGCTGGGACAGGGGGAAGAGGGACCTACGAGCAGTACTTC. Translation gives CASSQAGTGGRGTYEQYF.

CDR3 sequence: CASSRRNRADYEKLFF. CDR3 DNA sequence: TGCGCCAGCAGCCGGCGAAACAGGGCCGATTATGAAAAACTGTTTTTT. The gene calls are TRBV4-3 and TRBJ1-4; possible D gene TRBD1, 6 bases. Germline values: CDR1 LGHNA, CDR2 YSLEER. Trimming pared 4 bases from V and 6 bases from J, leaving 18 bases between. The length of the CDR3 is 16 residues.

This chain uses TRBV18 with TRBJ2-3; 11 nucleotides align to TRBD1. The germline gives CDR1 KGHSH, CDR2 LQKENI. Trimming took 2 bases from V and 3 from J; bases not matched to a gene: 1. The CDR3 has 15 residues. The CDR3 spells CASSPGDRGTDTQYF. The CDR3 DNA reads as TGTGCCAGCTCACCAGGGGACAGGGGGACAGATACGCAGTATTTT.

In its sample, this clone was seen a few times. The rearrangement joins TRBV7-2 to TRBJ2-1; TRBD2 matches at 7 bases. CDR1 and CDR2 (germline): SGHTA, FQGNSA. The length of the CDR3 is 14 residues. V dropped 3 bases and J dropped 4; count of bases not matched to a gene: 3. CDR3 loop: CASSFGTTYNEQFF. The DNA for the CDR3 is TGTGCCAGCAGCTTCGGGACTACTTACAATGAGCAGTTCTTC.

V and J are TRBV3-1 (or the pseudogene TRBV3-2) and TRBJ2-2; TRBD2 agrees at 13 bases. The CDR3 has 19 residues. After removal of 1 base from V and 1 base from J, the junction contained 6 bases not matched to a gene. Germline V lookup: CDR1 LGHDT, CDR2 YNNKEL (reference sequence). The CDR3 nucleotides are TGTGCCAGCAGCCAAGTAGGGGGACTAGCGGGACGGAACACCGGGGAGCTGTTTTTT. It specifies CASSQVGGLAGRNTGELFF.

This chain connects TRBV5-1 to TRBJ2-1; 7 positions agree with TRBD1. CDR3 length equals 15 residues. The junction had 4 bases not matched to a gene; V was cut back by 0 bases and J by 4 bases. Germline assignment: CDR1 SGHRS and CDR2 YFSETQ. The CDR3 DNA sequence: TGCGCCAGCAGCTTGGGGGGGACAGAGTACAATGAGCAGTTCTTC. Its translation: CASSLGGTEYNEQFF.

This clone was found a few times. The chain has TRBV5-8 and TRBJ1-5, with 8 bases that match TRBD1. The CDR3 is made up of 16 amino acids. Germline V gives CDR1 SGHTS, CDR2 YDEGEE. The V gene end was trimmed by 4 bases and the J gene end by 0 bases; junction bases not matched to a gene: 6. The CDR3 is CASSTTGDYSNQPQHF. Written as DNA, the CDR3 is TGTGCCAGCAGCACGACAGGGGATTATAGCAATCAGCCCCAGCATTTT. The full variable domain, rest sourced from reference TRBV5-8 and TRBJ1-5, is EAGVTQSPTHLIKTRGQQATLRCSPISGHTSVYWYQQALGLGLQFLLWYDEGEERNRGNFPPRFSGRQFPNYSSELNVNALELEDSALYLCASSTTGDYSNQPQHFGDGTRLSIL.

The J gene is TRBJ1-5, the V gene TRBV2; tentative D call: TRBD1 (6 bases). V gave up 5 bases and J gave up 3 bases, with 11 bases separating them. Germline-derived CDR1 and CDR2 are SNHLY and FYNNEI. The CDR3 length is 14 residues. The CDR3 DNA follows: TGTGCCAGCAGTTACGACAGGCTCAATCAGCCCCAGCATTTT. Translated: CASSYDRLNQPQHF.

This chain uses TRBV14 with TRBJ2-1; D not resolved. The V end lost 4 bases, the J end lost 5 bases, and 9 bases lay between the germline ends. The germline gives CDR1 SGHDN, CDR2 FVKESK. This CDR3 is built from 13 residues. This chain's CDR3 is CASSRGPNNEQFF. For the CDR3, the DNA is TGTGCCAGCAGCCGAGGTCCTAACAATGAGCAGTTCTTC.